This entry concerns a single T cell receptor (beta chain). Its specificity is not known. This CDR3 spans 18 amino acids. The sample is drawn from a study of cytotoxic CD8 clonotypes in ibrutinib-treated CLL. Study-level background: Within the patient group, approximately 10 were relapsed/refractory and 15 treatment-naive, and some 18 were IGHV unmutated. Recorded responses included approximately 25 partial and 2 complete; following median around 68 months, roughly 15 stayed remitted and about 12 progressed. Overall study results and limits: Elevated clonality accompanied ibrutinib response, with a return toward baseline values at progression.

The method was immunoSEQ multiplex PCR; TCRdb's version includes in-frame clones alone and lacks a portion of them. The sample has tens of thousands of clones, around 68% seen once. This TCR derives from a human donor with chronic lymphocytic leukemia. This material consisted of PBMCs, taken after 12 months of ibrutinib treatment. The chain combines TRBV21-1 with TRBJ2-1; TRBD2 is taken as the D call from the table, unchecked against the DNA. TRBV21-1 is described as a pseudogene. The CDR3: CASSKVRGLAGAYNEQFF. The CDR3 DNA is TGTGCCAGCAGCAAAGTAAGGGGACTAGCGGGGGCCTACAATGAGCAGTTCTTC.